These 17 T cell receptor beta chains came from one sample sequenced in a study of cytomegalovirus exposure and HLA in healthy donors. PCR was performed using 60 Vbeta and 13 Jbeta primers. TCRdb keeps only in-frame clones here, not all; method: immunoSEQ multiplex PCR. The sample consists of 150,000 to 200,000 clones, around 78% of them appearing once. Sequenced: PBMCs. The receptors stem from a man aged 25 to 40 in good health and CMV-seronegative.

The J gene is TRBJ1-1, the V gene TRBV19; perhaps TRBD1 as D (6 bases). With 4 bases removed from V and 1 base from J, the gap between germline ends came to 19 bases. Germline loops: CDR1 LNHDA, CDR2 SQIVND (reference sequence). The CDR3 length is 17 residues. CDR3 DNA sequence: TGTGCCAGTAGTACCGAGGGGGGGGGCATATGGAACACTGAAGCTTTCTTT. Protein product: CASSTEGGGIWNTEAFF.

This sequence joins TRBV6-1 and TRBJ2-7; TRBD1 aligns across 10 bases. Germline V lookup: CDR1 MNHNS, CDR2 SASEGT. This CDR3 has 15 amino acids. J lost 5 bases, V lost 6 bases, and 10 bases had no gene match. This CDR3 is CASSPDRGKIDEQYF. In DNA, the CDR3 is TGTGCCAGCAGCCCGGACAGGGGGAAAATCGACGAGCAGTACTTC.

The J gene is TRBJ2-5, the V gene TRBV29-1; tentative D call: TRBD1 (7 bases). The J call may be faulty, since TRBJ2-7 better matches the DNA end. The CDR3 runs 12 residues. Germline values: CDR1 SQVTM, CDR2 ANQGSEA. Here the CDR3 reads CSGGDSLYEQYF. CDR3 DNA sequence: TGCAGCGGGGGGGACAGCCTTTACGAGCAGTACTTC.

V and J are TRBV7-9 and TRBJ2-2; weak D call: TRBD1 (5 bases). The CDR3 is 17 residues long. The germline V and J ends were trimmed by 4 bases and 0 bases, with 15 bases remaining between them. Germline V gene lookup returns CDR1 SEHNR and CDR2 FQNEAQ (reference sequence). The CDR3 DNA is TGTGCCAGCAGCTCGCCCCAGACAGTCGCGAACACCGGGGAGCTGTTTTTT. This gives the protein CASSSPQTVANTGELFF. Full variable domain (remainder filled in from reference TRBV7-9 and TRBJ2-2): DTGVSQNPRHKITKRGQNVTFRCDPISEHNRLYWYRQTLGQGPEFLTYFQNEAQLEKSRLLSDRFSAERPKGSFSTLEIQRTEQGDSAMYLCASSSPQTVANTGELFFGEGSRLTVL.

V and J are TRBV2 and TRBJ2-5; 7 bases match TRBD2. With V trimmed by 6 bases and J by 5 bases, 15 bases remained unmatched. The CDR3 is 16 residues long. Germline lookup yields CDR1 SNHLY and CDR2 FYNNEI. The CDR3 region has the DNA TGTGCCAGCAGACCCAATCTAGCGGCCCCGGCGGAGACCCAGTACTTC. It specifies CASRPNLAAPAETQYF.

The chain uses TRBV5-6 and TRBJ2-1; possibly TRBD2 for D (5 bases). Germline CDR1 and CDR2: SGHDT and YYEEEE. The CDR3 extends over 13 amino acids. Trimming removed 2 bases from V and 6 bases from J, with 9 bases in between. The CDR3 protein is CASSFTSLNEQFF. CDR3 sequence (DNA): TGTGCCAGCAGCTTTACTAGTCTCAATGAGCAGTTCTTC.

The genes are TRBV30 and TRBJ2-1, with no clear D. The ends were cut back, 3 bases at V and 5 bases at J, with 14 bases in the middle. Germline CDR1 and CDR2: GTSNPN and SVGIG (reference sequence). CDR3 length: 14 residues. CDR3 nucleotide sequence: TGTGCCTGGAGGAGTTCTCTAGTTGACAATGAGCAGTTCTTC. Translated, it gives CAWRSSLVDNEQFF.

This clone was seen more than once but under ten times. The chain links TRBV19 to TRBJ1-4; 10 bases match TRBD1. The J segment lost 4 bases and the V segment lost 5 bases, leaving 4 bases of the junction unmatched. CDR3 size: 15 residues. Per the germline V gene, CDR1 is LNHDA and CDR2 is SQIVND (reference sequence). The CDR3 spells CASSSRDRGNEKLFF. The CDR3 DNA reads as TGTGCCAGTAGTTCCCGGGACAGGGGTAATGAAAAACTGTTTTTT.

The chain carries TRBV9 and TRBJ1-3; D perhaps matches TRBD1 (5 bases). Germline-derived CDR1 and CDR2 are SGDLS and YYNGEE. This CDR3 spans 15 amino acids. V was shortened by 0 bases and J by 2 bases, with 9 bases between the two germline ends. The CDR3 nucleotides read TGTGCCAGCAGCGTAGATCGCAGGGCTGGAAACACCATATATTTT. This sequence encodes CASSVDRRAGNTIYF.

The J gene is TRBJ1-1, the V gene TRBV7-9, with 9 bases that match TRBD1. The V gene end was trimmed by 5 bases and the J gene end by 5 bases; junction bases not matched to a gene: 9. The germline V gene encodes CDR1 SEHNR and CDR2 FQNEAQ (reference sequence). The length of the CDR3 is 15 residues. The CDR3, as DNA: TGTGCCAGCAGCACTTACAGGGGGCGCGGTACTGAAGCTTTCTTT. It is translated as CASSTYRGRGTEAFF.

This chain links TRBV5-1 with TRBJ2-3, with D hard to call. The CDR3 is made up of 14 amino acids. Deletions cut 5 bases from V and 2 bases from J, with 12 bases between. Germline values: CDR1 SGHRS, CDR2 YFSETQ. The CDR3 nucleotides are TGCGCCAGCAGAGGAGAGTGGCCCACAGATACGCAGTATTTT. Encoded protein: CASRGEWPTDTQYF.

The J gene is TRBJ2-3, the V gene TRBV15, with D tentatively TRBD1 (6 bases). Germline assignment: CDR1 LNHNV and CDR2 YYDKDF (reference sequence). V lost 2 bases and J lost 1, with 13 bases in between. The CDR3 is 16 residues long. CDR3 sequence: CATSRLPDRRTDTQYF. In DNA, the CDR3 is TGTGCCACCAGCAGACTACCGGACAGACGCACAGATACGCAGTATTTT.

The chain uses TRBV29-1 and TRBJ1-2; D possibly corresponds to TRBD1 (5 bases). Germline CDR1 reads SQVTM; CDR2 reads ANQGSEA. Deletions cut 1 base from V and 7 bases from J, with 7 bases between. This CDR3 region has 11 residues. CDR3 coding DNA: TGCAGCGTTGAAGTGGGGGGTGGCTACACCTTC. Its translation is CSVEVGGGYTF.

J is TRBJ1-1 and V is TRBV5-1; 9 nucleotides align to TRBD1. CDR1 is SGHRS, CDR2 YFSETQ, per germline. The junction had 5 bases not matched to a gene; V was cut back by 4 bases and J by 1 base. This CDR3 is built from 15 residues. CDR3 loop: CASSPDRGSNTEAFF. The CDR3 DNA sequence: TGCGCCAGCAGCCCGGACAGGGGATCGAACACTGAAGCTTTCTTT.

V and J are TRBV5-4 and TRBJ2-7; 10 nucleotides line up with TRBD2. The CDR3 runs to 14 residues. Germline CDR1 is SGHNT and CDR2 is YYREEE (reference sequence). V shed 1 base and J 7 bases; nucleotides not matched to a gene: 5. The CDR3 sequence is CASSLSGGGREQYF. The CDR3 nucleotides are TGTGCCAGCAGCTTGAGCGGGGGGGGGCGGGAGCAGTACTTC.

The genes are TRBV7-6 and TRBJ2-7; the match to TRBD1 covers 8 bases. Germline loops: CDR1 SGHVS, CDR2 FNYEAQ. V shed 2 bases, J shed 2 bases, and the junction held 8 bases outside the gene matches. This CDR3 spans 16 amino acids. The CDR3: CASSLLIVRGPYEQYF. The CDR3 region has the DNA TGTGCCAGCAGCTTACTTATTGTCAGGGGGCCCTACGAGCAGTACTTC.

The rearrangement joins TRBV9 to TRBJ2-7; a possible D gene is TRBD2 (6 bases). Trimming pared 0 bases from V and 0 bases from J, leaving 10 bases between. The CDR3 contains 15 residues. CDR1 and CDR2 (germline): SGDLS, YYNGEE. The CDR3 nucleotides read TGTGCCAGCAGCGTAGTTGCGGGGAGCTCCTACGAGCAGTACTTC. Residues: CASSVVAGSSYEQYF.